These 18 T cell receptor beta chains came from one sample sequenced in a study of brain metastases from non-small cell lung cancer. Sequencing was performed with immunoSEQ multiplex PCR; in TCRdb, only in-frame clones are kept and a portion is missing. The sample consists of a few thousand clones, around 84% of them appearing once. The sample consisted of tumor-adjacent normal tissue. These receptors were obtained from a donor aged 40 or older with non-small cell lung cancer.

The CDR3 spells CASSLTVSSYNEQFF. The CDR3 coding sequence is TGTGCCAGCAGTTTGACAGTTAGCTCCTACAATGAGCAGTTCTTC. The rearrangement uses TRBV27 and TRBJ2-1; possible D gene TRBD1, 5 bases. Germline lookup yields CDR1 MNHEY and CDR2 SMNVEV (reference sequence). Trimming stripped 3 bases from V and 0 bases from J, with 9 bases between. The CDR3 runs 15 residues.

The chain uses TRBV27 and TRBJ1-5; 7 bases fit TRBD1. The ends lost 7 bases at V and 0 bases at J; junction bases unmatched: 6. Germline assignment: CDR1 MNHEY and CDR2 SMNVEV (reference sequence). The CDR3 extends over 15 amino acids. CDR3 amino acids: CASKYGTASNQPQHF. CDR3 nucleotides: TGTGCCAGCAAGTACGGGACAGCTAGCAATCAGCCCCAGCATTTT.

The chain joins TRBV6-5 to TRBJ1-5; the match to TRBD1 covers 9 bases. The germline V gene encodes CDR1 MNHEY and CDR2 SVGAGI. J was trimmed by 9 bases and V by 10 bases; bases with no gene match: 13. The CDR3 is 14 residues long. Here the CDR3 DNA reads TGTGCCACATGGACAGGGGATAGCTCCTCGCCCCAGCATTTT. It translates to CATWTGDSSSPQHF.

This clone showed up just a few times. V gene TRBV7-6 combines with J gene TRBJ1-5; D ambiguous. The CDR3 consists of 15 residues. CDR1 is SGHVS and CDR2 is FNYEAQ in the germline V gene. Trimming stripped 1 base from V and 4 bases from J, with 11 bases between. In DNA, the CDR3 is TGTGCCAGCAGCTTAGATGGTACAGCAAATCAGCCCCAGCATTTT. Translation: CASSLDGTANQPQHF.

V usage is TRBV30 and J usage is TRBJ1-1; D not certain. CDR1 GTSNPN and CDR2 SVGIG come from the germline V gene (reference sequence). The CDR3 extends over 16 amino acids. V lost 8 bases and J lost 1, with 23 bases in between. For the CDR3, the DNA is TGTGCCGGGTCTGGTCGTTCGACAAGCGCGAACACTGAAGCTTTCTTT. Translated, it gives CAGSGRSTSANTEAFF.

The gene calls are TRBV5-4 and TRBJ1-5, with a tentative D call TRBD1 (5 bases). V lost 2 bases and J lost 10, with 13 bases in between. CDR1 and CDR2 (germline): SGHNT, YYREEE (reference sequence). This CDR3 has 13 residues. DNA for the CDR3: TGTGCCAGCAGCTTCGGGACGTTTCAACCCCAGCATTTT. Translating it yields CASSFGTFQPQHF.

The chain combines TRBV11-2 with TRBJ2-2, with 12 bases fitting TRBD2. CDR1 SGHAT and CDR2 FQNNGV come from the germline V gene. V shed 4 bases, J shed 6 bases, and the junction held 3 bases outside the gene matches. The CDR3 totals 15 residues. The DNA of the CDR3 is TGTGCCAGCAGCTGGACTAGCGGGGAAGCCGGGGAGCTGTTTTTT. It codes for CASSWTSGEAGELFF.

The V call is TRBV24-1, the J call TRBJ2-1; TRBD1 matches at 9 bases. This CDR3 has 15 amino acids. Germline assignment: CDR1 KGHDR and CDR2 SFDVKD. J was trimmed by 6 bases and V by 4 bases; bases with no gene match: 6. The CDR3 DNA reads as TGTGCCACCAGTGACACATGGACAGGGGTCAATGAGCAGTTCTTC. It specifies CATSDTWTGVNEQFF.

This clone is a singleton in its sample. The chain links TRBV18 to TRBJ2-3; D ambiguous. The CDR3 runs 13 residues. Germline values: CDR1 KGHSH, CDR2 LQKENI. V lost 0 bases and J lost 6, with 7 bases in between. This CDR3 reads CASSPPSIDTQYF. The CDR3 DNA reads as TGTGCCAGCTCACCACCGTCAATCGATACGCAGTATTTT.

The chain is built from TRBV10-2 and TRBJ1-6; no clear D. The V gene's germline CDR1 is WSHSY and CDR2 SAAADI. V lost 2 bases and J lost 4, with 18 bases in between. The CDR3 loop spans 18 amino acids. The CDR3 DNA sequence: TGCGCCAGCAGTGAGCCGATAACGAGGTTGCGATATAATTCACCCCTCCACTTT. It is translated as CASSEPITRLRYNSPLHF.

This clone was seen only once. V and J are TRBV4-1 and TRBJ1-2, with D possibly TRBD1 on 5 matching bases. The CDR3 consists of 12 residues. Germline assignment: CDR1 MGHRA and CDR2 YSYEKL. V was cut by 0 bases and J by 13 bases, with 12 bases left in between. CDR3 sequence (DNA): TGCGCCAGCAGCCAAGAACAGGCTCCTCGCACCTTC. This codes for CASSQEQAPRTF.

This sequence joins TRBV30 and TRBJ2-7, with TRBD2 matching over 12 bases. The germline V gene encodes CDR1 GTSNPN and CDR2 SVGIG (reference sequence). The CDR3 spans 17 residues. V gave up 3 bases and J gave up 1 base; unmatched junction bases: 10. CDR3 region: CAWSGRTTSGGSYEQYF. CDR3 nucleotides: TGTGCCTGGAGCGGAAGGACGACTAGCGGGGGTTCCTACGAGCAGTACTTC.

This chain connects TRBV15 to TRBJ2-1; no clear D gene. The V end lost 9 bases, the J end lost 5 bases, and 8 bases lay between the germline ends. This CDR3 has 11 residues. Looked up from germline, CDR1 is LNHNV and CDR2 is YYDKDF (reference sequence). This CDR3 is CATQAHNEQFF. The CDR3 DNA follows: TGTGCCACGCAAGCCCACAATGAGCAGTTCTTC. Full variable domain (remainder filled in from reference TRBV15 and TRBJ2-1): DAMVIQNPRYQVTQFGKPVTLSCSQTLNHNVMYWYQQKSSQAPKLLFHYYDKDFNNEADTPDNFQSRRPNTSFCFLDIRSPGLGDTAMYLCATQAHNEQFFGPGTRLTVL.

This chain uses TRBV9 with TRBJ2-2, with D unresolved. CDR3 length: 16 residues. Trimming took off 0 bases at V and 6 bases at J, with 15 bases between the two ends. The germline gives CDR1 SGDLS, CDR2 YYNGEE. CDR3 residues: CASSVELVLESGELFF. CDR3 sequence (DNA): TGTGCCAGCAGCGTAGAATTGGTTTTGGAATCCGGGGAGCTGTTTTTT.

This clone came up a few times. V usage is TRBV4-3 and J usage is TRBJ2-1; D is unresolved. Germline V gene lookup returns CDR1 LGHNA and CDR2 YSLEER. Trimming removed 0 bases at V and 4 bases at J, with 10 bases between. The CDR3 has 15 amino acids. CDR3 residues: CASSQDGIRYNEQFF. The CDR3 nucleotides read TGCGCCAGCAGCCAAGATGGCATCCGTTACAATGAGCAGTTCTTC.

This chain links TRBV4-3 with TRBJ2-2, with D unresolved. This CDR3 comprises 13 residues. Germline V CDR1 and CDR2: LGHNA, YSLEER. Deletions cut 0 bases from V and 8 bases from J, with 7 bases between. The CDR3 loop is CASSQDAGGELFF. CDR3 DNA: TGCGCCAGCAGCCAAGATGCCGGTGGGGAGCTGTTTTTT.

This clone was recorded only once. Mismatch with germline at one junction end may stem from a read error. The J gene is TRBJ1-2, the V gene TRBV7-9; no reliable D call. The length of the CDR3 is 15 residues. CDR1 is SEHNR and CDR2 is FQNEAQ in the germline V gene (reference sequence). DNA of the CDR3: TGTGCCAGCAGCTTAGGTAGTGCCAGCCTCTATGGCTACACCTTT. Translated, it gives CASSLGSASLYGYTF.

V gene TRBV6-2 or TRBV6-3 combines with J gene TRBJ1-5, with unresolved D. The CDR3 contains 20 residues. V shed 0 bases and J shed 2 bases, with 23 bases lying between them. Germline V gene data show CDR1 as MNHEY and CDR2 as SVGEGT. CDR3 loop: CASSYSLLDTSSLGNQPQHF. CDR3 DNA: TGTGCCAGCAGTTACTCCCTCCTGGATACGTCTAGTCTGGGCAATCAGCCCCAGCATTTT.